The 3 T cell receptor beta chains below all came from one sample that was sequenced in a study of T cells in Graves' hyperthyroidism and ophthalmopathy (dated by TCRdb to about 2019). The library was produced with multiplex PCR. TCRdb records Illumina HiSeq 2000 as the sequencer. The TCR beta CDR3 regions were amplified from RNA transcripts. A first-round RT-PCR of the TCR CDR3 used the HTBI primer set with the Qiagen OneStep RT-PCR kit. Starting from the raw public reads, TCRdb applied fastp trimming at Q25, assembled clones with MiXCR and retained in-frame beta chains. One record per CDR3 amino acid sequence lists the most common genes and DNA. Within this sample are about 610,000 distinct CDR3 sequences, with roughly 15% of them counted one time only. Jointly, the top ten make up about 3.5% of the sample. Specimen: blood. The source of these receptors is a woman aged 35 to 49 with Graves' ophthalmopathy.

This rearrangement joins TRBV5-1 to TRBJ2-1; TRBD2 agrees at 8 bases. The CDR3 is 14 amino acids. Germline V gene data show CDR1 as SGHRS and CDR2 as YFSETQ. Trimming removed 4 bases from V and 10 bases from J; junction bases left unmatched: 10. CDR3 nucleotide sequence: TGCGCCAGCAGCCCCTTAGCGGGGCCGCGGGAGCAGTTCTTC. Its protein product is CASSPLAGPREQFF.

This clonotype was found a few times. The V and J genes are TRBV6-1 and TRBJ2-7; D may be TRBD2 (5 bases). The CDR3 covers 13 residues. The V and J ends lost 8 bases and 2 bases respectively, with 13 bases between them. Germline V gene data show CDR1 as MNHNS and CDR2 as SASEGT. This CDR3 is CASRASGAYEQYF. DNA for the CDR3: TGTGCCAGCCGTGCCAGCGGAGCCTACGAGCAGTACTTC.

This clonotype occurred many times. The chain carries TRBV5-1 and TRBJ2-2; a weak D match, TRBD1 (6 bases). Germline assignment: CDR1 SGHRS and CDR2 YFSETQ. V was shortened by 1 base and J by 3 bases, with 10 bases between the two germline ends. CDR3 length: 15 residues. The DNA of the CDR3 is TGCGCCAGCAGCTTGCCAGGGGTGGACACCGGGGAGCTGTTTTTT. As protein: CASSLPGVDTGELFF.